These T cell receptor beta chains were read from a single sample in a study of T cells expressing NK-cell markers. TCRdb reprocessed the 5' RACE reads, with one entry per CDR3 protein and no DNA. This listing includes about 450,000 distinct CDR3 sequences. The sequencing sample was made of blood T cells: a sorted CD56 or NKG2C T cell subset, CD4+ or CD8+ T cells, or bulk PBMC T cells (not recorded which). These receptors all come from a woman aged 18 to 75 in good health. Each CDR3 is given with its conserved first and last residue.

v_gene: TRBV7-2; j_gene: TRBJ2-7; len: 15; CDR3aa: CASSQRRDREYEQYF
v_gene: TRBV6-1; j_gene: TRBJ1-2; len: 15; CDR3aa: CASSTERSGRYGYTF
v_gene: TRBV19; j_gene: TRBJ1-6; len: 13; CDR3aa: CASSAGGLSPLHF
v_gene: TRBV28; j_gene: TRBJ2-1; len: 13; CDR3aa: CASSLPPTNEQFF
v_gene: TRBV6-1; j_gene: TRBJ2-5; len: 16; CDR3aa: CASSQGLAGSQETQYF
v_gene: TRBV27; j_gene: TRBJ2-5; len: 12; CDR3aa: CASSNIQETQYF
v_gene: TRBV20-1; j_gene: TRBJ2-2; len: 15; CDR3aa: CSARGDRGGGGELFF
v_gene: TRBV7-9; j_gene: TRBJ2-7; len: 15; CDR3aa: CASSFVDGARDEQYF
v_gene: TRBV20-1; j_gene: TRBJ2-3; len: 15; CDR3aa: CSARSVSGKTDTQYF
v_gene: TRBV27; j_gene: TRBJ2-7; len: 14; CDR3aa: CASSFATGYYEQYF
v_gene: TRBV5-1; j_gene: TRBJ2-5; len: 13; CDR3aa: CASNYGEWETQYF
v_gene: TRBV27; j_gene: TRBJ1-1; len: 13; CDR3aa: CASSSDSYSEAFF
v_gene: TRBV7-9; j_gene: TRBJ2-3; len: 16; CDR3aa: CASSLARGGRTDTQYF
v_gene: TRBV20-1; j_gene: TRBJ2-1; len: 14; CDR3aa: CSASRRGAYNEQFF
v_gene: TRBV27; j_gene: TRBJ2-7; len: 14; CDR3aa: CASSPGPGAYEQYF
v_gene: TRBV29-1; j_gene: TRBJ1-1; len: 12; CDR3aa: CSVYRGRTEAFF
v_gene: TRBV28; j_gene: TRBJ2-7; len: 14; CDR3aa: CASLRGGATYEQYF
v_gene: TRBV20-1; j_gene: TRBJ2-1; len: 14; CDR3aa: CSAATGVLGNEQFF
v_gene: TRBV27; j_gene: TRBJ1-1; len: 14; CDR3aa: CASSLSMRGTEAFF
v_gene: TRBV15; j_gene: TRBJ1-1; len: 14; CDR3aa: CATSSLGQGTEAFF
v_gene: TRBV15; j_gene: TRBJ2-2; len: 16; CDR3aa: CATSTGGQANTGELFF
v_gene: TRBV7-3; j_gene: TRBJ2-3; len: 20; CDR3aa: CASSLVASGRAGSSTDTQYF
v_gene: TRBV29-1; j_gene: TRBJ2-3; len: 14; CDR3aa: CSAARGGSTDTQYF
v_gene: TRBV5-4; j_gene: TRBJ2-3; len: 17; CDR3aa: CASSLGRVRTSTDTQYF
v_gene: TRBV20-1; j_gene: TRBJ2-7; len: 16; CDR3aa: CSARVPGHQIPWEQYF
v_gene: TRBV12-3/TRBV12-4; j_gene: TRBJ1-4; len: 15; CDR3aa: CASSSADLRDEKLFF
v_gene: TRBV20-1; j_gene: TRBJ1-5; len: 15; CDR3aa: CSATRQGASSQPQHF
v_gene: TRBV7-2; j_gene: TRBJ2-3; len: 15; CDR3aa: CASSLVSGGADTQYF
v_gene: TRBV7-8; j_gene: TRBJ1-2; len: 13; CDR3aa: CASSLESTYGYTF
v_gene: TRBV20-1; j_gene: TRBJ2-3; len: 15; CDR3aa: CSARTSGRSPDTQYF
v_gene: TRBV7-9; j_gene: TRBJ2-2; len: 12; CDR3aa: CASSFRAGELFF
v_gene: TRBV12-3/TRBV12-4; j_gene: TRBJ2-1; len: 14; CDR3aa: CASSSSVGGNEQFF